Listed below are T cell receptor beta chains from one sample, sequenced in a study of blood T cell repertoires in COVID-19. Clones were read by immunoSEQ multiplex PCR, and TCRdb kept only the in-frame ones, dropping some. The table shows roughly 79,000 clones, with 87% occurring only once. The sample taken for sequencing was peripheral blood. These receptors all come from a woman aged 45-59 years with acute or convalescent COVID-19. The CDR3 runs from the conserved cysteine through the conserved F or W. A D gene is named only where the DNA matches it firmly. Size tells how often a clone was seen (once, few, many) or the class of an expanded clone, and some rows leave it out.

TRBJ1-5 NA TRBV2 NA TGTGCCAGCAGTGAAACCGACAGTAGCAATCAGCCCCAGCATTTT CASSETDSSNQPQHF
TRBJ2-2 NA TRBV2 NA TGTGCCAGCAGAGGCAACAGTAACACCGGGGAGCTGTTTTTT CASRGNSNTGELFF
TRBJ1-4 NA TRBV14 NA TGTGCCAGCAGCCCGGGACTCGCGAATGAAAAACTGTTTTTT CASSPGLANEKLFF
TRBJ2-2 NA TRBV27 NA TGTGCCAGCAGTGCGAAAAGACTCTTGAACACCGGGGAGCTGTTTTTT CASSAKRLLNTGELFF
TRBJ1-3 NA TRBV25-1 NA TGTGCCAGCAAGCCATATCGGGGAAACACCATATATTTT CASKPYRGNTIYF
TRBJ2-7 NA TRBV28 TRBD1 TGTGCCAGCAGTCAACGACAGGGGTGGAACGAGCAGTACTTC CASSQRQGWNEQYF
TRBJ1-2 NA TRBV30 TRBD1 TGTGCCTGGACTCTGGGACAGGGGCTTGGCTACACCTTC CAWTLGQGLGYTF
TRBJ2-1 NA TRBV24-1 TRBD1 TGTGCCACCAGTGCTGCCGGGACAGGGGGAATCAATGAGCAGTTCTTC CATSAAGTGGINEQFF
TRBJ2-3 NA TRBV4-2 NA TGTGCCAGCAGCCAGGACATCACAGATACGCAGTATTTT CASSQDITDTQYF
TRBJ2-7 NA TRBV2 TRBD1 TGTGCCAGCGAAGAGGGACAGAGCTCCTACGAGCAGTACTTC CASEEGQSSYEQYF
TRBJ1-5 NA TRBV7-2 NA TGTGCCAGCAGCTTAGGGCCGGGGGATCAGCCCCAGCATTTT CASSLGPGDQPQHF
TRBJ1-5 NA TRBV28 NA TGTGCCAGCAGTCCCCGGGCGGGGCGGCGGCCCCAGCATTTT CASSPRAGRRPQHF
TRBJ1-6 NA TRBV28 NA TGTGCCAGCAGTACCAAGGGGGCCTATAATTCACCCCTCCACTTT CASSTKGAYNSPLHF
TRBJ2-1 NA TRBV18 NA TGTGCCAGCTCACCCCCGGGAGAGCAGTTCTTC CASSPPGEQFF
TRBJ2-2 NA TRBV10-3 TRBD1 TGTGCCATCAGAGCGGACAGGTCCGGGGACACCGGGGAGCTGTTTTTT CAIRADRSGDTGELFF
TRBJ1-1 once TRBV7-3 NA TGTGCCAGCAGCCCTAACAGAGGGGGTGAAGCTTTCTTT CASSPNRGGEAFF
TRBJ1-6 NA TRBV30 NA TGTGCCTGGAGTTCGGGGGTCCCTTTAGCTTCACCCCTCCACTTT CAWSSGVPLASPLHF
TRBJ2-1 NA TRBV24-1 TRBD2 TGTGCCACCAGTGTTACCACCCCCTTAGCGGGAGTAAATGAGCAGTTCTTC CATSVTTPLAGVNEQFF